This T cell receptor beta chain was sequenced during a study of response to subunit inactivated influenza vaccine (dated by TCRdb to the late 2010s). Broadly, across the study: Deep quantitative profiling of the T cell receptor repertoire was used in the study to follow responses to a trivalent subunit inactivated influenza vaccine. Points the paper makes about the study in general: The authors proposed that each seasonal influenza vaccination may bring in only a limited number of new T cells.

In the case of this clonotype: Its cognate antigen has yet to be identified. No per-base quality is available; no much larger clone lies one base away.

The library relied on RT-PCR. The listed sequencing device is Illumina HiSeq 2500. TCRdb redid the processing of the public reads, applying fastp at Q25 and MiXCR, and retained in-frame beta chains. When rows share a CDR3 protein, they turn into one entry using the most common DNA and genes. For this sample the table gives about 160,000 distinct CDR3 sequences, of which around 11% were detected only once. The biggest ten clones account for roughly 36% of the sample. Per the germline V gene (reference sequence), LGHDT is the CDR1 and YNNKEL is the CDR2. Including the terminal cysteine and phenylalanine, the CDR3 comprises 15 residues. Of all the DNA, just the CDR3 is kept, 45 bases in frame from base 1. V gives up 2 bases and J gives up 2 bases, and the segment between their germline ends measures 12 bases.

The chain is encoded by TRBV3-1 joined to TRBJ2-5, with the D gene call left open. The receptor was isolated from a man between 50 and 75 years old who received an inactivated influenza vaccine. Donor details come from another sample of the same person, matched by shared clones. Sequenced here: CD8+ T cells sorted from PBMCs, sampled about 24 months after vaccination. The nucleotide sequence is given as TGTGCCAGCAGCCAACCATTCGGAACGCAAGAGACCCAGTACTTC. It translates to CASSQPFGTQETQYF.